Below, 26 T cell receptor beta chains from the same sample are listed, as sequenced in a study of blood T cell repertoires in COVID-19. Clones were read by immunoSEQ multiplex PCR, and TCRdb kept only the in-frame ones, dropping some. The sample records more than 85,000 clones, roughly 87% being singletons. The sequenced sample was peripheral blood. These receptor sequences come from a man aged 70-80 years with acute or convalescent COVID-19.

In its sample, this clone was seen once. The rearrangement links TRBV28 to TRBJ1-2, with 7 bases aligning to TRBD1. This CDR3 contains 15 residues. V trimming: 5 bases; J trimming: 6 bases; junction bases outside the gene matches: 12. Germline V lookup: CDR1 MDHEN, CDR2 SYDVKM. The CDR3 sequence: CASSPTFDRADGYTF. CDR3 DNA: TGTGCCAGCAGTCCCACCTTCGACAGGGCGGATGGCTACACCTTC.

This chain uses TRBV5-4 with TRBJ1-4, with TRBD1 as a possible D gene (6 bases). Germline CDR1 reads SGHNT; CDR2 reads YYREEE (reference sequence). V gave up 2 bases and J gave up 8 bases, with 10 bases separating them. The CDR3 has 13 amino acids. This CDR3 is CASSFPRGEKLFF. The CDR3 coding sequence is TGTGCCAGCAGCTTTCCCAGGGGAGAAAAACTGTTTTTT.

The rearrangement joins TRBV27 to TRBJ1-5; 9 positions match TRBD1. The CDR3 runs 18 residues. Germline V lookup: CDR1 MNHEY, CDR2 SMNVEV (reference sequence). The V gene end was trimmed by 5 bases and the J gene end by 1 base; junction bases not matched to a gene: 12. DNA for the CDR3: TGTGCCAGCAGTCGAAACACAGGGGGCGCGTGGAGCAATCAGCCCCAGCATTTT. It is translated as CASSRNTGGAWSNQPQHF.

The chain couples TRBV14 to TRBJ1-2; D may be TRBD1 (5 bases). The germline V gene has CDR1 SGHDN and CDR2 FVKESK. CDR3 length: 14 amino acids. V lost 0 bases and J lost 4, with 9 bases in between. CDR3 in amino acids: CASSQDRGGYGYTF. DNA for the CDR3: TGTGCCAGCAGCCAAGACCGCGGGGGCTATGGCTACACCTTC.

In DNA, the CDR3 is TGTGCCAGCAGTTTTCTAGCGGGGGGGACACAGACCCAGTACTTC. Translating gives CASSFLAGGTQTQYF. The rearrangement uses TRBV28 and TRBJ2-5, with TRBD2 identical over 12 bases. The CDR3 runs 15 residues. Germline CDR1 and CDR2: MDHEN and SYDVKM. V lost 3 bases to trimming and J lost 6 bases; unmatched junction nucleotides: 5.

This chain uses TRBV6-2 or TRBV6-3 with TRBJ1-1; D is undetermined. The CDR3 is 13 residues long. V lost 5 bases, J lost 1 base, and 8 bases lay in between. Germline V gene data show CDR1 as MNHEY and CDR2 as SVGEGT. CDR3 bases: TGTGCCAGCAGTCCCGCAGAGAACACTGAAGCTTTCTTT. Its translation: CASSPAENTEAFF.

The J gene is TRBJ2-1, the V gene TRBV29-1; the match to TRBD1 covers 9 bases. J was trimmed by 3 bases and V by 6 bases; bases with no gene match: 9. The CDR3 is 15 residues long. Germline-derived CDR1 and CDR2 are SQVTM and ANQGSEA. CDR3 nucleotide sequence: TGCAGCGTAGGGTCCGGGACAGGGTTCTACAATGAGCAGTTCTTC. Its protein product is CSVGSGTGFYNEQFF.

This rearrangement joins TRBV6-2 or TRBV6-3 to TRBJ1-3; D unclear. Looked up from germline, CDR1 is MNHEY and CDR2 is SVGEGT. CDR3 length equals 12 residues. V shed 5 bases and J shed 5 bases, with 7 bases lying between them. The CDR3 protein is CASSPFRNTIYF. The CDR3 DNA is TGTGCCAGCAGTCCGTTTCGAAACACCATATATTTT.

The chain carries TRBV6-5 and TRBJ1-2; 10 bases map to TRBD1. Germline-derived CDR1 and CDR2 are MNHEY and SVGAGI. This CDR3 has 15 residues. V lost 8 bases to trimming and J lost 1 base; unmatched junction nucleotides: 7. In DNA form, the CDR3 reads TGTGCCAGCGCCCGAGGGACAGGGGTTAACTATGGCTACACCTTC. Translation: CASARGTGVNYGYTF.

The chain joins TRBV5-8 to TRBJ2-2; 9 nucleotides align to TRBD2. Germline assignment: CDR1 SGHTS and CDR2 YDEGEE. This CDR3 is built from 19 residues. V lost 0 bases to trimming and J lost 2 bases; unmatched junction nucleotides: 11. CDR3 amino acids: CASSLDWYRAGGNTGELFF. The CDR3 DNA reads TGTGCCAGCAGCTTGGACTGGTACCGAGCGGGGGGTAACACCGGGGAGCTGTTTTTT.

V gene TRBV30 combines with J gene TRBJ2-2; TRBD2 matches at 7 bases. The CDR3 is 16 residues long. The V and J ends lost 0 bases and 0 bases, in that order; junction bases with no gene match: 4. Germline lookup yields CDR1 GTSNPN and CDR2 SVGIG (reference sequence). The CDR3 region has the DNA TGTGCCTGGAGTGTTCTGGGGGGGACGAACACCGGGGAGCTGTTTTTT. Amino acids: CAWSVLGGTNTGELFF.

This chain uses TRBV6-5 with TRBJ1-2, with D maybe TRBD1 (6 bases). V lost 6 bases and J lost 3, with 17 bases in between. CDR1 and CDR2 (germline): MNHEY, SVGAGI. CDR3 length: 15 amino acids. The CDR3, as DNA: TGTGCCAGCAGCGCACAGGGCCAAATTTACTATGGCTACACCTTC. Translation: CASSAQGQIYYGYTF.

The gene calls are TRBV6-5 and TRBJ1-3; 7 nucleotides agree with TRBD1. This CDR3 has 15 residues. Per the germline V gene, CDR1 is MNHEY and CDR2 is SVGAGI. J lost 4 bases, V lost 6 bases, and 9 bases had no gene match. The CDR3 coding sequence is TGTGCCAGCAGCGCAAGGGGGCAGCAAGGAAACACCATATATTTT. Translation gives CASSARGQQGNTIYF.

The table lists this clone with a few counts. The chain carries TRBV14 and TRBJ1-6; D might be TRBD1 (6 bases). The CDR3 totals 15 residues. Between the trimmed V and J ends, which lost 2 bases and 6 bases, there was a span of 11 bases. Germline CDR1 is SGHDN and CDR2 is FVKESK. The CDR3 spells CASSQSQGINSPLHF. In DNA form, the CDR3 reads TGTGCCAGCAGCCAATCCCAGGGGATTAATTCACCCCTCCACTTT.

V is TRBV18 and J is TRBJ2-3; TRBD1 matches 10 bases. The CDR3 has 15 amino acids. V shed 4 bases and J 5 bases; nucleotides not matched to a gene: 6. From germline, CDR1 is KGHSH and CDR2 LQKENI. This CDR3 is CASSLDGQGEDTQYF. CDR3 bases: TGTGCCAGCTCACTTGATGGACAGGGGGAAGATACGCAGTATTTT.

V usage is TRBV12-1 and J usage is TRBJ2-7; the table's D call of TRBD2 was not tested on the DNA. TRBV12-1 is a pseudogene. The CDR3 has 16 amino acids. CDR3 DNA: TGTGCCAGCAGCTTTTCAGTCGGGGGGCGACCCTACGAGCAGTACTTC. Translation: CASSFSVGGRPYEQYF.

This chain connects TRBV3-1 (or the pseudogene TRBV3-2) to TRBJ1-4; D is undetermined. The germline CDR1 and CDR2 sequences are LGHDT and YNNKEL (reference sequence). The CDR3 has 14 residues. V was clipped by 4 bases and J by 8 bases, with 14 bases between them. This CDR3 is CASSRASAREKLFF. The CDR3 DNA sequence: TGTGCCAGCAGCCGAGCGTCGGCTCGCGAAAAACTGTTTTTT.

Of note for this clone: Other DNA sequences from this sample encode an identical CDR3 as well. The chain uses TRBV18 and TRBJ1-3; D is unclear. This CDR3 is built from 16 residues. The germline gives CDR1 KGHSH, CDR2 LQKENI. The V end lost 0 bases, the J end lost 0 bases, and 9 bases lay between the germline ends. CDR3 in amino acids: CASSPPGSNSGNTIYF. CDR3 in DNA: TGTGCCAGCTCACCACCGGGCAGCAACTCTGGAAACACCATATATTTT.

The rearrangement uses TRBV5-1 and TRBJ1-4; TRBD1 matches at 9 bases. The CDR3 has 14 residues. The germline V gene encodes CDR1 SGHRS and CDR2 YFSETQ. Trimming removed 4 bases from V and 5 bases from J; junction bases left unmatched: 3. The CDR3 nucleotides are TGCGCCAGCAGCCGGGACAGGGTCAATGAAAAACTGTTTTTT. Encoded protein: CASSRDRVNEKLFF.

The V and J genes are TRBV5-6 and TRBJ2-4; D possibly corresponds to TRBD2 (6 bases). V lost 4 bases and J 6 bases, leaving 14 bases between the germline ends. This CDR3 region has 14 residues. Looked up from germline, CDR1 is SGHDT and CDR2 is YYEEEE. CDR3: CASSVPQEGNIQYF. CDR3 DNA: TGTGCCAGCAGCGTCCCCCAGGAGGGAAACATTCAGTACTTC.

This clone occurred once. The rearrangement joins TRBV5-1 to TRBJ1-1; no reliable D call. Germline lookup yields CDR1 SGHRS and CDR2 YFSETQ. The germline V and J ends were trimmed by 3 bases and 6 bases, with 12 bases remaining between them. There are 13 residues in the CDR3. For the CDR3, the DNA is TGCGCCAGCAGCTCGGGTCTTGGGTCTGAAGCTTTCTTT. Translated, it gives CASSSGLGSEAFF.

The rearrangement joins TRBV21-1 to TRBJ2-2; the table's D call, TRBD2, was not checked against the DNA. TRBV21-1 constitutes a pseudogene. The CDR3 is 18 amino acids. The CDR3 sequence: CASSNEEGGALVPGELFF. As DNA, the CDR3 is TGTGCCAGCAGCAATGAAGAGGGGGGGGCTTTGGTCCCCGGGGAGCTGTTTTTT.

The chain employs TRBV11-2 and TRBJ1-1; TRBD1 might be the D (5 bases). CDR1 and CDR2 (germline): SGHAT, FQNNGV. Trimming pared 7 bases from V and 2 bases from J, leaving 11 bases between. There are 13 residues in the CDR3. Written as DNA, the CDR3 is TGTGCCAGCACCAGAGACAGCAACACTGAAGCTTTCTTT. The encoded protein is CASTRDSNTEAFF. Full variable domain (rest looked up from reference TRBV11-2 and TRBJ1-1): EAGVAQSPRYKIIEKRQSVAFWCNPISGHATLYWYQQILGQGPKLLIQFQNNGVVDDSQLPKDRFSAERLKGVDSTLKIQPAKLEDSAVYLCASTRDSNTEAFFGQGTRLTVV.

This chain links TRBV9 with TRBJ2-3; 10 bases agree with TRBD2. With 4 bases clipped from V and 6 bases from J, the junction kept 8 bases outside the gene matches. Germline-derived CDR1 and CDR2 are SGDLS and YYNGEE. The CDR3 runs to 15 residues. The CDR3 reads CASSKLAGSGDTQYF. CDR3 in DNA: TGTGCCAGCAGCAAACTAGCGGGGAGTGGGGATACGCAGTATTTT.

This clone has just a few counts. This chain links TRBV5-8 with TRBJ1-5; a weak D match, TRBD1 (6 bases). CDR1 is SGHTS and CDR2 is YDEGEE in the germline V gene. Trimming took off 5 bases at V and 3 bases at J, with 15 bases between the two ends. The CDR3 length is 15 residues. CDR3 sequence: CASRQRQANNQPQHF. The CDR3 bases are TGTGCCAGCAGGCAAAGACAGGCGAACAATCAGCCCCAGCATTTT.

The CDR3 protein is CASSDPGHPGGYTF. The CDR3 DNA is TGTGCCAGCAGTGATCCGGGACACCCCGGTGGCTACACCTTC. The chain carries TRBV6-1 and TRBJ1-2, with D perhaps matching TRBD1 (6 bases). The CDR3 contains 14 residues. Trimming removed 3 bases from V and 7 bases from J, with 15 bases in between. CDR1 and CDR2 from the germline V gene are MNHNS and SASEGT.